This record covers a single T cell receptor (beta chain). Patients from Seattle were sampled longitudinally, starting during active infection. The V gene end was trimmed by 3 bases and the J gene end by 4 bases; junction bases not matched to a gene: 5. From germline, CDR1 is SQVTM and CDR2 ANQGSEA. The CDR3 loop spans 13 amino acids. This sample was taken from a study of blood T cell repertoires in COVID-19. Using immunoSEQ multiplex PCR, the repertoire was profiled, and TCRdb retains in-frame clones only, with some absent. Counted here are 200,000 to 300,000 clones, around 88% occurring once; the ten biggest clones make up roughly 6%.

This sequence was found in a woman aged 30 to 39 with COVID-19, enrolled during active disease. The chain couples TRBV29-1 to TRBJ1-2; 7 bases map to TRBD1. Sequencing used peripheral blood. CDR3 nucleotides: TGCAGCGTTGAGGCACAGGGGACCTATGGCTACACCTTC. Translation gives CSVEAQGTYGYTF.